The clone carrying this T cell receptor beta chain showed up just a few times. This CDR3 contains 14 residues. V lost 5 bases and J 2 bases, leaving 13 bases between the germline ends. Germline CDR1 reads SGHVS; CDR2 reads FQNEAQ. The entry originates in a study of blood T cell repertoires in COVID-19. Overall study context: The samples span acute and convalescent COVID-19 from the United States, Italy and Spain. Nucleic acid was either cDNA or gDNA, and it came from T cells, B-cell-depleted T cells, or PBMCs.

Original processing methods: Estimation of nucleated cell counts relied on the amplification of reference gene primers. Only in-frame clones appear in the TCRdb table, and some are missing; sequencing was by immunoSEQ multiplex PCR. D and trimming come from the DNA, and the V and J calls and clone size come from that table. The sample carries roughly 48,000 clones, about nine tenths recorded once. The TCR originated in a woman of 80 years or more with acute or convalescent COVID-19. Material for sequencing was peripheral blood. V gene TRBV7-8 combines with J gene TRBJ2-7; D is perhaps TRBD1 (6 bases). DNA of the CDR3: TGTGCCAGCAGCCTGGACAGCCAGACCTACGAGCAGTACGTC. Amino acid sequence: CASSLDSQTYEQYV.